Each of the 30 T cell receptor beta chains below was sequenced from the same sample in a study of T cells in tuberculosis. The data were produced by immunoSEQ multiplex PCR, yet TCRdb's version contains in-frame clones alone and is incomplete. Among 25,000 to 35,000 clones listed, 85% to 95% were seen once. The sequencing input was PBMCs. The receptors derive from a donor aged 10-29 years with latent tuberculosis or without tuberculosis infection.

This chain joins TRBV5-1 and TRBJ1-1; tentatively, D is TRBD1 (5 bases). V was cut by 4 bases and J by 0 bases, with 16 bases left in between. The CDR3 extends over 16 amino acids. The germline V gene encodes CDR1 SGHRS and CDR2 YFSETQ. CDR3: CASSPGVGGMNTEAFF. The CDR3 DNA is TGCGCCAGCAGCCCTGGAGTGGGGGGTATGAACACTGAAGCTTTCTTT.

This clone has just one count. V and J are TRBV7-9 and TRBJ1-6, with 8 bases aligning to TRBD1. Germline values: CDR1 SEHNR, CDR2 FQNEAQ (reference sequence). V lost 4 bases to trimming and J lost 8 bases; unmatched junction nucleotides: 7. This CDR3 region has 15 residues. CDR3 bases: TGTGCCAGCAGCTATGGCGGGACAGGAGATTCACCCCTCCACTTT. Protein sequence: CASSYGGTGDSPLHF.

This chain's CDR3 is CASSQAGWADKAFF. The CDR3 coding sequence is TGTGCCAGCAGTCAGGCCGGGTGGGCGGACAAAGCTTTCTTT. The rearrangement links TRBV6-5 to TRBJ1-1, with D possibly being TRBD1 (5 bases). The CDR3 spans 14 residues. The V end lost 5 bases, the J end lost 9 bases, and 19 bases lay between the germline ends. CDR1 MNHEY and CDR2 SVGAGI come from the germline V gene.

The chain is built from TRBV7-2 and TRBJ2-5; D remains ambiguous. The CDR3 covers 12 residues. V lost 5 bases, J lost 4 bases, and 8 bases lay in between. The germline CDR1 and CDR2 sequences are SGHTA and FQGNSA. The CDR3 protein is CASSPPLETQYF. Here the CDR3 DNA reads TGTGCCAGCAGCCCCCCCTTAGAGACCCAGTACTTC.

The CDR3, as DNA: TGCGCCAGCAGCTTATGGAGTGTAGGAGCGAGATACGAGCAGTACTTC. As protein: CASSLWSVGARYEQYF. This chain connects TRBV5-1 to TRBJ2-7; no clear D gene. The germline V gene encodes CDR1 SGHRS and CDR2 YFSETQ. The CDR3 is 16 amino acids. V dropped 2 bases and J dropped 4 bases, with 19 bases sitting between them.

The chain combines TRBV6-1 with TRBJ2-2; the match to TRBD1 covers 10 bases. Losses at the gene ends were 6 bases for V and 3 bases for J; bases not matched to a gene: 4. Germline values: CDR1 MNHNS, CDR2 SASEGT. This CDR3 region has 15 residues. CDR3 loop: CASRTGQGYTGELFF. CDR3 DNA: TGTGCCAGCAGAACGGGACAGGGGTACACCGGGGAGCTGTTTTTT.

This clone was observed a single time. The chain employs TRBV25-1 and TRBJ2-7; tentatively, D is TRBD2 (6 bases). V shed 2 bases and J shed 12 bases, with 14 bases lying between them. The CDR3 runs 12 residues. Per the germline V gene, CDR1 is MGHDK and CDR2 is SYGVNS. The CDR3 nucleotides are TGTGCCAGCAGTGAACCCGGGACTGTCATGTACTTC. This sequence encodes CASSEPGTVMYF.

The chain has TRBV18 and TRBJ2-1, with 7 bases that match TRBD1. This CDR3 is 15 amino acids long. The germline V gene encodes CDR1 KGHSH and CDR2 LQKENI. V trimming: 3 bases; J trimming: 8 bases; junction bases outside the gene matches: 10. The CDR3 nucleotides read TGTGCCAGCTCACCTGTTTCAGGGGGTGATTATGAGCAGTTCTTC. The encoded protein is CASSPVSGGDYEQFF.

This chain connects TRBV27 to TRBJ1-1; no definite D call. Deletions cut 2 bases from V and 3 bases from J, with 10 bases between. This CDR3 spans 14 amino acids. CDR1 and CDR2 from the germline V gene are MNHEY and SMNVEV (reference sequence). The CDR3 loop reads CASSLRPSDTEAFF. For the CDR3, the DNA is TGTGCCAGCAGTTTACGGCCTAGCGACACTGAAGCTTTCTTT.

This chain links TRBV6-1 with TRBJ1-1; a weak D match, TRBD1 (5 bases). Germline V CDR1 and CDR2: MNHNS, SASEGT. This CDR3 contains 13 residues. The V and J ends lost 3 bases and 2 bases respectively, with 7 bases between them. CDR3 DNA: TGTGCCAGCAGTGAGGGGGGAAACACTGAAGCTTTCTTT. Translated, it gives CASSEGGNTEAFF.

In this sample, this clone turned up once. The J gene is TRBJ2-7, the V gene TRBV7-2; 9 bases agree with TRBD1. The CDR3 spans 14 residues. Germline CDR1 SGHTA, CDR2 FQGNSA. V lost 5 bases and J lost 2; bases outside the gene matches: 4. Here the CDR3 DNA reads TGTGCCAGCAGCACCGGACAGGGGCCCTACGAGCAGTACTTC. It translates to CASSTGQGPYEQYF. Complete variable domain (other parts from reference TRBV7-2 and TRBJ2-7): GAGVSQSPSNKVTEKGKDVELRCDPISGHTALYWYRQSLGQGLEFLIYFQGNSAPDKSGLPSDRFSAERTGGSVSTLTIQRTQQEDSAVYLCASSTGQGPYEQYFGPGTRLTVT.

The gene calls are TRBV19 and TRBJ1-1; D is perhaps TRBD1 (5 bases). The CDR3 spans 14 residues. V lost 4 bases and J lost 1, with 10 bases in between. The germline CDR1 and CDR2 sequences are LNHDA and SQIVND (reference sequence). The DNA for the CDR3 is TGTGCCAGTAGTAGCCGAAGGGGGAACACTGAAGCTTTCTTT. This codes for CASSSRRGNTEAFF.

The chain uses TRBV28 and TRBJ2-5, with D maybe TRBD2 (5 bases). CDR3 length equals 12 residues. The ends were cut back, 5 bases at V and 9 bases at J, with 13 bases in the middle. Germline CDR1 MDHEN, CDR2 SYDVKM. The CDR3 DNA is TGTGCCAGCAGTACGTCTCCCGGGGCCCAGTACTTC. Encoded protein: CASSTSPGAQYF.

This clone was counted a few times. The chain has TRBV5-6 and TRBJ2-5; D possibly corresponds to TRBD1 (5 bases). The germline V and J ends were trimmed by 4 bases and 4 bases, with 8 bases remaining between them. CDR1 is SGHDT, CDR2 YYEEEE, per germline. This CDR3 region has 12 residues. CDR3 sequence reads: CASSGAVETQYF. The CDR3 nucleotides are TGTGCCAGCAGCGGGGCCGTAGAGACCCAGTACTTC.

The genes are TRBV7-9 and TRBJ2-1; D is perhaps TRBD1 (5 bases). The CDR3 covers 13 residues. Per the germline V gene, CDR1 is SEHNR and CDR2 is FQNEAQ (reference sequence). V was trimmed by 7 bases and J by 7 bases, leaving 14 bases between them. As DNA, the CDR3 is TGTGCCAGCACCCGAGTAAGGGGAAATGAGCAGTTCTTC. Translated: CASTRVRGNEQFF.

This clone was seen only once. The rearrangement uses TRBV5-1 and TRBJ2-1; 11 bases agree with TRBD2. The CDR3 has 16 residues. From germline, CDR1 is SGHRS and CDR2 YFSETQ. V gave up 2 bases and J gave up 0 bases; unmatched junction bases: 1. CDR3 DNA: TGCGCCAGCAGCTTAACTAGCGGGAGCTCCTACAATGAGCAGTTCTTC. It specifies CASSLTSGSSYNEQFF.

This chain connects TRBV27 to TRBJ2-2; 8 nucleotides agree with TRBD2. The germline gives CDR1 MNHEY, CDR2 SMNVEV (reference sequence). This CDR3 has 15 residues. V trimming: 5 bases; J trimming: 7 bases; junction bases outside the gene matches: 9. The CDR3 spells CASSPGTRVNGELFF. The CDR3, as DNA: TGTGCCAGCAGTCCCGGGACTAGGGTAAACGGGGAGCTGTTTTTT.

This clone was seen more than once but under ten times. The V and J genes are TRBV7-9 and TRBJ2-2, with a possible D match to TRBD2 (5 bases). Germline assignment: CDR1 SEHNR and CDR2 FQNEAQ (reference sequence). The CDR3 consists of 16 residues. Deletions cut 6 bases from V and 3 bases from J, with 17 bases between. CDR3 residues: CASRWKIAGDTGELFF. CDR3 nucleotide sequence: TGTGCCAGCAGGTGGAAGATAGCCGGGGACACCGGGGAGCTGTTTTTT.

This clone occurred once. This rearrangement joins TRBV14 to TRBJ2-1, with a possible D match to TRBD2 (6 bases). V was cut by 0 bases and J by 8 bases, with 8 bases left in between. Per germline, CDR1 SGHDN and CDR2 FVKESK. The CDR3 is made up of 13 amino acids. The DNA of the CDR3 is TGTGCCAGCAGCCAAGAGTGGGGGGATGAGCAGTTCTTC. Amino acids: CASSQEWGDEQFF.

CDR3 protein: CASSETGPLYEQYF. For the CDR3, the DNA is TGTGCCAGCAGCGAGACAGGGCCCCTCTACGAGCAGTACTTC. This chain joins TRBV28 and TRBJ2-7; 7 bases map to TRBD1. V shed 6 bases and J 3 bases; nucleotides not matched to a gene: 8. The germline V gene has CDR1 MDHEN and CDR2 SYDVKM. The CDR3 is 14 amino acids.

This clone was observed once. The rearrangement joins TRBV2 to TRBJ2-1, with TRBD2 identical over 10 bases. V trimming: 3 bases; J trimming: 5 bases; junction bases outside the gene matches: 10. This CDR3 is built from 17 residues. Germline V CDR1 and CDR2: SNHLY, FYNNEI. CDR3 loop: CASSDSLAGDWDNEQFF. The DNA for the CDR3 is TGTGCCAGCAGTGACTCGCTAGCGGGAGATTGGGACAATGAGCAGTTCTTC.

In its sample, this clone was seen a few times. This CDR3 reads CASRGRGADSYEQYF. CDR3 bases: TGTGCCAGCAGGGGCCGGGGGGCCGACTCCTACGAGCAGTACTTC. This rearrangement joins TRBV6-6 to TRBJ2-7; weak D call: TRBD2 (7 bases). Trimming took 6 bases from V and 0 from J, leaving 15 bases between them. Germline CDR1 is MNHNY and CDR2 is SVGAGI (reference sequence). This CDR3 contains 15 residues.

This clone rates as medium-sized. Other DNA sequences in this sample translate to the same CDR3. This rearrangement joins TRBV2 to TRBJ2-7; 11 nucleotides align to TRBD2. V shed 9 bases, J shed 5 bases, and the junction held 15 bases outside the gene matches. CDR3 length: 16 amino acids. The germline V gene has CDR1 SNHLY and CDR2 FYNNEI. The CDR3 DNA sequence: TGTGCCAGTGCTCCGGAGTTAGCGGGAGGGCCTCACGAGCAGTACTTC. Its translation: CASAPELAGGPHEQYF.

The V gene is TRBV16, the J gene TRBJ2-2; D not resolved. The ends were cut back, 0 bases at V and 1 base at J, with 3 bases in the middle. Germline lookup yields CDR1 KGHSY and CDR2 FQNENV. The CDR3 is 14 amino acids. The CDR3 loop reads CASSQSQNTGELFF. Here the CDR3 DNA reads TGTGCCAGCAGCCAATCTCAGAACACCGGGGAGCTGTTTTTT.

The J gene is TRBJ2-3, the V gene TRBV11-2, with 8 positions matching TRBD1. The ends lost 6 bases at V and 1 base at J; junction bases unmatched: 3. This CDR3 is 14 amino acids long. Germline V lookup: CDR1 SGHAT, CDR2 FQNNGV. The CDR3 DNA reads as TGTGCCAGCAGGCAGACAGGGGGCACAGATACGCAGTATTTT. Translation: CASRQTGGTDTQYF.

This clone was counted between two and nine times. J is TRBJ1-4 and V is TRBV5-4; D is perhaps TRBD1 (5 bases). The CDR3 is 16 residues long. The ends were cut back, 3 bases at V and 0 bases at J, with 12 bases in the middle. The germline V gene encodes CDR1 SGHNT and CDR2 YYREEE (reference sequence). The CDR3 protein is CASSSGAGATNEKLFF. The CDR3 DNA sequence: TGTGCCAGCAGCTCGGGCGCGGGGGCAACTAATGAAAAACTGTTTTTT.

V is TRBV6-1 and J is TRBJ1-5; possible D gene TRBD1, 5 bases. Per germline, CDR1 MNHNS and CDR2 SASEGT. V was cut by 2 bases and J by 1 base, with 6 bases left in between. The CDR3 is made up of 14 amino acids. The chain's CDR3 is CASSEKGSNQPQHF. CDR3 in DNA: TGTGCCAGCAGTGAAAAGGGGAGCAATCAGCCCCAGCATTTT.

The chain combines TRBV5-1 with TRBJ2-3; maybe TRBD2 (5 bases). The CDR3 has 16 amino acids. Germline V gene lookup returns CDR1 SGHRS and CDR2 YFSETQ. V lost 4 bases and J lost 5, with 20 bases in between. CDR3 nucleotides: TGCGCCAGCAGCCAGGTGGTAACTAGTATTAGAGATACGCAGTATTTT. Translation: CASSQVVTSIRDTQYF.

The rearrangement joins TRBV27 to TRBJ2-7; TRBD1 might be the D (6 bases). CDR3 length: 12 amino acids. Trimming shortened V by 6 bases and J by 7 bases, and 13 bases separated the two germline ends. Per germline, CDR1 MNHEY and CDR2 SMNVEV (reference sequence). The CDR3 here is CASRTGLGEQYF. CDR3 nucleotide sequence: TGTGCCAGCAGAACAGGGTTGGGGGAGCAGTACTTC.

This chain uses TRBV6-4 with TRBJ2-2; 11 bases match TRBD2. With V trimmed by 8 bases and J by 1 base, 9 bases remained unmatched. Germline values: CDR1 MRHNA, CDR2 SNTAGT. This CDR3 comprises 17 residues. CDR3 loop: CASPDSGLAENTGELFF. In DNA form, the CDR3 reads TGTGCCAGCCCAGACTCGGGACTAGCGGAGAACACCGGGGAGCTGTTTTTT.